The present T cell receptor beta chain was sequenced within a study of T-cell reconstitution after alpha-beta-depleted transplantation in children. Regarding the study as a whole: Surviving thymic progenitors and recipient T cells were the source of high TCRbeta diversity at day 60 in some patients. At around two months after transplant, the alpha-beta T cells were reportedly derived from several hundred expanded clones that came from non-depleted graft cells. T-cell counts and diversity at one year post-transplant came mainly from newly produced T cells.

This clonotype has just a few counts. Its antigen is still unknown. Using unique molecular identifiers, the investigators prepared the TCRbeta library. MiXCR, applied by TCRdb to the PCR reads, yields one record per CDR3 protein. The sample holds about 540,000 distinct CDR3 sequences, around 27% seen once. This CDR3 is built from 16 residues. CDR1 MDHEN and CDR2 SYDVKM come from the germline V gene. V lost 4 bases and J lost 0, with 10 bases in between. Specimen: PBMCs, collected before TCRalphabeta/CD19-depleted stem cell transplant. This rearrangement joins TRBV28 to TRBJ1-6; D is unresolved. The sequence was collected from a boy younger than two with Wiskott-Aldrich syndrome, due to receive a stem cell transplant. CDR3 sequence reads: CASSWQKSSYNSPLHF. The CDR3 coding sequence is TGTGCCAGCAGTTGGCAGAAGAGCTCCTATAATTCACCCCTCCACTTT. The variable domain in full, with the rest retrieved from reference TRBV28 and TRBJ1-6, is DVKVTQSSRYLVKRTGEKVFLECVQDMDHENMFWYRQDPGLGLRLIYFSYDVKMKEKGDIPEGYSVSREKKERFSLILESASTNQTSMYLCASSWQKSSYNSPLHFGNGTRLTVT.